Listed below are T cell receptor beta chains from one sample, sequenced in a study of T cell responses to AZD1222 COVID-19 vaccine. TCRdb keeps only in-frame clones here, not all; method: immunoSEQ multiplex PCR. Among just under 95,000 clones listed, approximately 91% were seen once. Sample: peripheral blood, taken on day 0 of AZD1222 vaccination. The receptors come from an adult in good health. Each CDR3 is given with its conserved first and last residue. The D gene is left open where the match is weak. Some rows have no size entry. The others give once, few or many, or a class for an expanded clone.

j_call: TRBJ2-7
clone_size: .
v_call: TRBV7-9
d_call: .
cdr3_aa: CASSLFGDSYEQYF
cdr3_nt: TGTGCCAGCAGCTTATTCGGGGACTCCTACGAGCAGTACTTC

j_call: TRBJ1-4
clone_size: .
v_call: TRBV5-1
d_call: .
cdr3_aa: CASSLEGATNEKLFF
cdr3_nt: TGCGCCAGCAGCTTGGAGGGAGCAACTAATGAAAAACTGTTTTTT

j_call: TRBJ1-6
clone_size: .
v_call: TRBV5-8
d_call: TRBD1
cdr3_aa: CASSLGGTGSYNSPLHF
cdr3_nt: TGTGCCAGCAGCTTGGGGGGGACAGGATCATATAATTCACCCCTCCACTTT

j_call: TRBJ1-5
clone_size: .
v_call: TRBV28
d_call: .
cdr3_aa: CASTFSGGNQPQHF
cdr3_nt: TGTGCCAGCACCTTTTCCGGGGGCAATCAGCCCCAGCATTTT

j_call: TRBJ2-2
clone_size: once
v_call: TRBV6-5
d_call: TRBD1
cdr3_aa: CASTPGQGHTGELFF
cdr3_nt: TGTGCCAGCACCCCGGGACAGGGGCACACCGGGGAGCTGTTTTTT

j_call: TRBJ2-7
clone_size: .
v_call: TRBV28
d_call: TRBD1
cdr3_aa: CASRNNQGAHYEQYF
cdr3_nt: TGTGCCAGCAGAAATAACCAGGGGGCGCACTACGAGCAGTACTTC

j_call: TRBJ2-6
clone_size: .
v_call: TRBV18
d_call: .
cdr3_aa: CASSPTASSGANVLTF
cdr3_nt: TGTGCCAGCTCACCAACAGCTTCCTCTGGGGCCAACGTCCTGACTTTC

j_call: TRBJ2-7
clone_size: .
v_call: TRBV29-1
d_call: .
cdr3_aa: CSVVPPGFSYEQYF
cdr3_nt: TGCAGCGTTGTCCCCCCGGGTTTTTCCTACGAGCAGTACTTC

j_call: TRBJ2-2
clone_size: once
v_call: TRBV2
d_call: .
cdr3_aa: CASSEKTWSGELFF
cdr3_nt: TGTGCCAGCAGTGAAAAGACTTGGTCCGGGGAGCTGTTTTTT

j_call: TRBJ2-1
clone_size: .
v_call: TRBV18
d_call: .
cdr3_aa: CASSPSTGDEFF
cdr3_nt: TGTGCCAGCTCACCATCGACAGGAGACGAGTTCTTC

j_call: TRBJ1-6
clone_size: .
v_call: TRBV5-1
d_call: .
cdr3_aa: CASSLEVWENSPLHF
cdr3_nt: TGCGCCAGCAGCTTGGAGGTCTGGGAGAATTCACCCCTCCACTTT

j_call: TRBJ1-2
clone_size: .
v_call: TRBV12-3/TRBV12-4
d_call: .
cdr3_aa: CASSVTVNNGYTF
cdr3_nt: TGTGCCAGCAGTGTGACGGTTAACAATGGCTACACCTTC

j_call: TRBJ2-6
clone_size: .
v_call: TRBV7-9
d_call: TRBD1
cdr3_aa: CASSGPTGETGANVLTF
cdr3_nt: TGTGCCAGCAGCGGTCCTACAGGGGAGACTGGGGCCAACGTCCTGACTTTC

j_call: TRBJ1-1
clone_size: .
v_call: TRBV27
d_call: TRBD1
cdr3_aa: CASSSQDRVNTEAFF
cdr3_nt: TGTGCCAGCAGTTCCCAGGACAGGGTGAACACTGAAGCTTTCTTT

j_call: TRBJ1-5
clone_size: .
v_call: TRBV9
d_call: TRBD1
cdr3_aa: CASSLGQGREPQHF
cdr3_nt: TGTGCCAGCAGCCTTGGACAGGGGCGGGAGCCCCAGCATTTT

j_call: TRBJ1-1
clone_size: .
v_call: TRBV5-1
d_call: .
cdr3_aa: CASSLNQGPDTEAFF
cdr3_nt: TGCGCCAGCAGCTTGAATCAGGGGCCGGACACTGAAGCTTTCTTT

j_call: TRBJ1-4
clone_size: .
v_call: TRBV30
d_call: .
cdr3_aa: CAWTIWGLNEKLFF
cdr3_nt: TGTGCCTGGACAATATGGGGCCTAAATGAAAAACTGTTTTTT

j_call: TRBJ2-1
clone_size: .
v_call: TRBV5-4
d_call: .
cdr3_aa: CASSSLRGPHGEQFF
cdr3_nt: TGTGCCAGCAGCTCCCTGCGGGGGCCTCACGGTGAGCAGTTCTTC

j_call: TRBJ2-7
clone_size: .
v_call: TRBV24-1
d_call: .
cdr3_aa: CATSHPGEEDKQYF
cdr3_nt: TGTGCCACCAGCCACCCGGGAGAGGAGGACAAGCAGTACTTC

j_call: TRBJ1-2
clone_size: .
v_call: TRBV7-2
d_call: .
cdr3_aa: CASSRLGGALNGYTF
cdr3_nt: TGTGCCAGCAGCCGTTTAGGGGGGGCGCTGAATGGCTACACCTTC

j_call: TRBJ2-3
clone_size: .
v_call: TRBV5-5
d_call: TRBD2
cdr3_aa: CASSLRLAGAEGPDTQYF
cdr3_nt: TGTGCCAGCAGCTTGCGTCTAGCGGGGGCCGAGGGCCCAGATACGCAGTATTTT

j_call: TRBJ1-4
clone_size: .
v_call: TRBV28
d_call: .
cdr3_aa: CASSGGQFNNEKLFF
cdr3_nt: TGTGCCAGCAGTGGAGGACAGTTCAATAATGAAAAACTGTTTTTT